Sequencing of this TCR beta chain was carried out in a study of cytotoxic CD8 clonotypes in ibrutinib-treated CLL (dated by TCRdb to 2020 to 2022). A note on the overall study: The cohort had 11 to 12 relapsed/refractory and 15 treatment-naive patients; approximately 17 were IGHV unmutated. Partial responses were observed in roughly 24 patients and complete responses in 2; after a median follow-up of around 68 months, remission was maintained in 14 patients and progression was observed in roughly twelve. Response samples were obtained after a median of around eleven months of treatment, with a range of roughly 6 to 40 months. Samples averaged around 280,000 productive templates and 80,000 to 100,000 productive rearrangements. Of the approximately 87 participants in the trial, about two dozen had longitudinal samples available. Cryopreserved peripheral blood mononuclear cells were obtained before treatment, at response, and at either sustained remission or disease progression. All remission and progressive disease samples were collected while patients were still receiving ibrutinib.

According to the study, the label for this sample's time point signals: 12 months on ibrutinib. For TCR beta library preparation, around 1.8 micrograms of genomic DNA were extracted from the cryopreserved PBMCs. Longitudinal blood samples from CLL patients on ibrutinib monotherapy underwent high-throughput TCR beta sequencing. Patients were enrolled in a phase 2 open-label single-center ibrutinib monotherapy trial. Beyond this particular receptor, the publication reports: Lymph node repertoires were not examined, and the timing of sampling was not matched between patients in sustained remission and those whose disease progressed. Public clonotypes were rare and either shrank or stayed stable during treatment, and the rise in clonality at ibrutinib response reflected expansion of private clonotypes. Baseline clonality was found to be higher than that of age-matched healthy donors and was strongly correlated with circulating CD8+ T-cell counts. Clonality rose at ibrutinib response, remained stable during sustained remission, and dropped back toward baseline at progression.

The goal of deep resolution MiSeq sequencing was a depth between 1 in 1 million and 1 in 200,000 T cells, and coverage averaged 10x per clonotype. The immunoSEQ hsTCRB Kit was used to generate TCR beta libraries. The original pipeline was this. Data were analyzed with ImmunoSEQ Data Assistant and ImmunoSEQ Analyzer, with V, D and J genes assigned per IMGT definitions. Clonality, which ranges from 0 to 1, was calculated by subtracting the normalized Shannon entropy of productive rearrangement frequencies from one. Public clonotype analysis was restricted to overrepresented clonotypes comprising at least 0.05% of each patient's repertoire. Repertoires from about a dozen age-matched healthy donors in immuneACCESS were used as clonality controls. As stored in TCRdb, this immuneACCESS dataset retains in-frame rearrangements with V and J assigned. A fraction of the clones does not appear; measured against another copy, unresolved V genes explain less than half of the discrepancy, and the remainder lacks a known reason. V, J and clone size were drawn from that table, and D and trimming were deduced from the DNA. The sample yields just over 200,000 clones; 75% to 80% were counted once. The ten most abundant clones make up approximately 10% of the sample.

The germline V gene provides CDR1 MNHEY and CDR2 SVGAGI. The cysteine opens and the phenylalanine closes a CDR3 of 12 amino acids. The DNA shown is the 36-base CDR3, in frame from base 1. The junction carries 11 bases between V and J, which are trimmed by 4 bases and 7 bases respectively. With respect to this clone: The specificity of this receptor is unknown. Per-base quality was not reported, and no clone a single base away is much larger than it.

Sequencing was performed on PBMCs, taken after 12 months of ibrutinib treatment. The chain is assembled from TRBV6-5 and TRBJ2-7; TRBD2 is perhaps the D gene, given 6 matching bases. The sequence was collected from a human donor with chronic lymphocytic leukemia. The DNA reads as follows: TGTGCCAGCAGTTCTAGGACTAATGAGCAGTACTTC. Translated, it gives CASSSRTNEQYF.